A selection of T cell receptor beta chains follows, all from one sample in a study of technical replicates of blood from several donors. Assay: immunoSEQ multiplex PCR; the TCRdb copy retains only in-frame clones and omits some. The profile shows 100,000 or so clones, under 96% of them singletons. The sequenced sample was T cells isolated from PBMCs. These receptors all come from a human donor in good health. CDR3s include the opening cysteine and the closing phenylalanine or tryptophan. A D gene is named only where the DNA matches it firmly. Some rows have no size entry. The others give once, few or many, or a class for an expanded clone.

size,length,V,J,D,CDR3,DNA
.,14,TRBV7-2,TRBJ1-5,TRBD1,CASSSGQGVQPQHF,TGTGCCAGCAGTTCGGGGCAGGGGGTTCAGCCCCAGCATTTT
.,15,TRBV13,TRBJ1-1,TRBD1,CASSLPEQGFGEAFF,TGTGCCAGCAGCTTACCAGAACAGGGGTTTGGTGAAGCTTTCTTT
.,17,TRBV7-6,TRBJ2-7,TRBD2,CASSITSGGSSAYEQYF,TGTGCCAGCAGCATTACTAGCGGGGGGTCCTCGGCCTACGAGCAGTACTTC
.,16,TRBV7-8,TRBJ2-7,TRBD2,CASSLVGLAGVYEQYF,TGTGCCAGCAGCTTAGTAGGCCTAGCGGGAGTTTACGAGCAGTACTTC
.,14,TRBV5-1,TRBJ2-7,.,CASSYRDLSYEQYF,TGCGCCAGCAGCTACCGGGACTTATCCTACGAGCAGTACTTC
.,19,TRBV11-2,TRBJ2-7,TRBD1,CASSNLFRSRQGLVYEQYF,TGTGCCAGCAGTAATCTCTTCCGCAGCCGACAGGGTTTGGTCTACGAGCAGTACTTC
.,13,TRBV28,TRBJ2-2,.,CASSSSRGGELFF,TGTGCCAGCAGTTCTTCCCGGGGCGGGGAGCTGTTTTTT
.,15,TRBV4-1,TRBJ2-1,TRBD2,CASSQTGTRFDEQFF,TGCGCCAGCAGCCAAACTGGGACTAGATTCGATGAGCAGTTCTTC
.,16,TRBV6-5,TRBJ1-5,.,CASSYSIVAGNQPQHF,TGTGCCAGCAGTTACTCGATAGTAGCCGGGAATCAGCCCCAGCATTTT
.,15,TRBV6-6,TRBJ1-4,.,CASSYRGTTNEKLFF,TGTGCCAGCAGTTATCGAGGGACAACTAATGAAAAACTGTTTTTT
.,16,TRBV6-1,TRBJ1-3,TRBD1,CASSGRQGARGNTIYF,TGTGCCAGCAGTGGACGACAGGGGGCGCGAGGAAACACCATATATTTT
.,14,TRBV10-3,TRBJ2-7,TRBD1,CAISDPGQGYEQYF,TGTGCCATCAGTGATCCGGGACAGGGGTACGAGCAGTACTTC
.,15,TRBV2,TRBJ2-4,TRBD2,CASNQPGGAKNIQYF,TGTGCCAGCAACCAACCCGGGGGGGCCAAAAACATTCAGTACTTC
once,12,TRBV19,TRBJ1-1,.,CASSSYNTEAFF,TGTGCCAGCTCCAGTTACAACACTGAAGCTTTCTTT
once,15,TRBV27,TRBJ2-7,TRBD1,CASSRGGQVSREQYF,TGTGCCAGCAGCAGAGGGGGACAGGTTTCGCGGGAGCAGTACTTC
once,13,TRBV27,TRBJ2-3,TRBD1,CASSLADRDTQYF,TGTGCCAGCAGTTTAGCGGACAGGGATACGCAGTATTTT
.,16,TRBV6-1,TRBJ1-6,.,CASSEFTRKQNSPLHF,TGTGCCAGCAGTGAATTCACCAGAAAACAGAATTCACCCCTCCACTTT
.,17,TRBV25-1,TRBJ1-5,.,CASSPTDSPFADQPQHF,TGTGCCAGCAGCCCGACGGACAGTCCCTTCGCTGATCAGCCCCAGCATTTT
.,16,TRBV6-5,TRBJ2-2,.,CASSLERLEVVGELFF,TGTGCCAGCAGTTTAGAGCGCCTTGAGGTGGTCGGGGAGCTGTTTTTT
.,14,TRBV11-2,TRBJ1-1,TRBD1,CASSQDRDLTEAFF,TGTGCCAGCAGCCAAGACAGGGATCTCACTGAAGCTTTCTTT
.,14,TRBV2,TRBJ1-1,.,CASSPRVATVEAFF,TGTGCCAGCAGTCCGCGAGTTGCCACAGTAGAAGCTTTCTTT
.,19,TRBV4-1,TRBJ1-5,TRBD1,CASSLSSVRDRGSNQPQHF,TGCGCCAGCAGCCTCTCGAGCGTGCGGGACAGGGGGTCCAATCAGCCCCAGCATTTT
once,16,TRBV11-3,TRBJ2-7,.,CASSPVWQGTRYEQYF,TGTGCCAGCAGCCCAGTCTGGCAGGGCACAAGGTACGAGCAGTACTTC
.,16,TRBV27,TRBJ2-5,.,CASSLHGDTISETQYF,TGTGCCAGCAGTCTACATGGGGACACAATCTCAGAGACCCAGTACTTC
.,16,TRBV28,TRBJ2-5,TRBD2,CASSGGGRLGKETQYF,TGTGCCAGCAGCGGGGGGGGAAGGCTGGGGAAGGAGACCCAGTACTTC
.,14,TRBV7-2,TRBJ1-1,TRBD1,CASSLDRGRGEAFF,TGTGCCAGCAGCCTGGACAGGGGGCGGGGTGAAGCTTTCTTT
.,15,TRBV13,TRBJ2-7,.,CASSSQGGVPYEQYF,TGTGCCAGCAGCTCCCAAGGGGGAGTTCCCTACGAGCAGTACTTC
.,15,TRBV19,TRBJ1-5,TRBD1,CASTGTGGVNQPQHF,TGTGCCAGTACTGGGACAGGGGGCGTCAATCAGCCCCAGCATTTT
.,14,TRBV6-5,TRBJ1-4,.,CASSPIVTNEKLFF,TGTGCCAGCAGTCCCATTGTTACTAATGAAAAACTGTTTTTT
.,18,TRBV27,TRBJ2-1,TRBD2,CASSSSPWRTSGSYEQFF,TGTGCCAGCAGTTCCTCTCCCTGGAGGACTAGCGGGAGCTATGAGCAGTTCTTC
.,15,TRBV5-1,TRBJ1-6,TRBD1,CASSLAGQGYSPLHF,TGCGCCAGCAGCTTGGCAGGACAGGGTTATTCACCCCTCCACTTT
.,14,TRBV5-1,TRBJ2-1,TRBD2,CASSLAGGPNEQFF,TGCGCCAGCAGCTTAGCGGGGGGACCTAATGAGCAGTTCTTC
.,15,TRBV4-1,TRBJ2-4,.,CASSLSLIPVGIQYF,TGCGCCAGCAGCCTATCACTAATACCTGTAGGCATTCAGTACTTC
.,17,TRBV27,TRBJ2-2,TRBD1,CASSLAGGGLNTGELFF,TGTGCCAGCAGTTTAGCAGGGGGCGGATTGAACACCGGGGAGCTGTTTTTT
.,14,TRBV4-1,TRBJ1-1,.,CASSQAAGETEAFF,TGCGCCAGCAGCCAAGCAGCAGGGGAAACTGAAGCTTTCTTT
.,15,TRBV28,TRBJ2-4,.,CASSSRTLAKNIQYF,TGTGCCAGCAGTTCGAGGACTCTAGCCAAAAACATTCAGTACTTC
once,15,TRBV19,TRBJ1-2,TRBD1,CASSMPPTTGKGYTF,TGTGCCAGTAGTATGCCACCCACGACAGGGAAGGGCTACACCTTC
.,16,TRBV18,TRBJ1-1,.,CASSPILQGISTEAFF,TGTGCCAGCTCACCGATCCTACAGGGAATTAGTACTGAAGCTTTCTTT
.,11,TRBV20-1,TRBJ2-1,.,CSALRGNEQFF,TGCAGTGCTCTCAGGGGCAATGAGCAGTTCTTC
.,14,TRBV6-1,TRBJ1-5,.,CASSEVSGYQPQHF,TGTGCCAGCAGTGAAGTGAGCGGTTATCAGCCCCAGCATTTT
few,15,TRBV5-1,TRBJ1-1,TRBD1,CASSLGRTGYTEAFF,TGCGCCAGCAGCTTGGGCAGGACAGGGTACACTGAAGCTTTCTTT
.,15,TRBV5-4,TRBJ2-1,TRBD1,CASSLAGTGHNEQFF,TGTGCCAGCAGCTTGGCCGGGACAGGACACAATGAGCAGTTCTTC
.,17,TRBV9,TRBJ2-7,.,CASSVGASQGWSYEQYF,TGTGCCAGCAGCGTAGGCGCGTCGCAGGGGTGGAGTTACGAGCAGTACTTC
once,18,TRBV10-3,TRBJ2-7,TRBD2,CAISDVLAGGPRVDEQYF,TGTGCCATCAGTGACGTACTAGCGGGAGGGCCCAGGGTCGACGAGCAGTACTTC
once,16,TRBV5-1,TRBJ1-2,TRBD1,CASSLGLGQGARGYTF,TGCGCCAGCAGCTTGGGTCTGGGACAGGGGGCAAGAGGCTACACCTTC
.,16,TRBV6-5,TRBJ2-2,TRBD1,CASSYSPGGATGELFF,TGTGCCAGCAGTTACTCCCCAGGGGGCGCGACCGGGGAGCTGTTTTTT
.,15,TRBV4-1,TRBJ2-3,TRBD2,CASSRAGGWTDTQYF,TGCGCCAGCAGCCGAGCGGGGGGCTGGACAGATACGCAGTATTTT
.,14,TRBV25-1,TRBJ2-7,TRBD1,CASSRDRGAYEQYF,TGTGCCAGCAGTAGGGACAGGGGGGCCTACGAGCAGTACTTC
.,14,TRBV6-5,TRBJ2-7,.,CASSYSGAAYEQYF,TGTGCCAGCAGTTACTCAGGGGCGGCCTACGAGCAGTACTTC
.,19,TRBV11-3,TRBJ2-6,.,CASSPSSWTQVSGANVLTF,TGTGCCAGCAGCCCCTCGAGCTGGACTCAAGTCTCTGGGGCCAACGTCCTGACTTTC
.,14,TRBV5-4,TRBJ1-2,TRBD1,CASSVTGSGYGYTF,TGTGCCAGCAGCGTGACAGGGTCTGGCTATGGCTACACCTTC